This TCR beta chain was observed in a study of CD8+CD57+ T cells in acquired aplastic anemia. The overall study: Recorded DNA amounts for sorted CD4+ and CD8+ cells had an average of around 3.4 ug. Findings and caveats of the study: Patient and control CD8+ Simpson's diversity was not significantly different. Patients and controls had in common 25 to 30 CD8+ CDR3 sequences.

An expansion of CD8+CD57+ cells by flow cytometry had been shown in patients chosen for sequencing. The cohort consisted entirely of patients having severe acquired aplastic anemia. About this clonotype itself: The antigen remains unidentified. A junction end diverges from the germline sequence, so it may reflect a read error.

TCR beta VDJ and CDR3 profiling used genomic DNA as template. TCRdb analysed the reads with MiXCR anew, one entry per CDR3 protein. The data contain approximately 470,000 distinct CDR3 sequences, around a third of them singletons. CDR3 size: 18 residues. Germline V gene data show CDR1 as SGHNT and CDR2 as YYREEE (reference sequence). Material: sorted CD4+, CD8+, or CD8+CD57+ T cells (not recorded which) from PBMCs. The rearrangement uses TRBV5-4 and TRBJ1-3; D uncertain. This sequence originates from a human donor with aplastic anemia. In DNA, the CDR3 is TGTGCCAGCGGCTTGGCCGGGAGACACCTGATCTCTGGAAACACCATATATTTT. It yields the protein CASGLAGRHLISGNTIYF.